This T cell receptor (beta chain) was captured in a study of CD8 T cells in ankylosing spondylitis. Notes on the study in general: Past research had described some motif variants in reactive arthritis synovial fluid and blood. CD8+ cells made up the disease-linked clones, which were relatively rare in peripheral blood. Characteristic, it appeared, of ankylosing spondylitis blood was a TCR beta motif of eight or nine highly homologous variants. Disease-linked clones reportedly concentrated significantly in matched ankylosing spondylitis synovial fluid.

After removal of 0 bases from V and 4 bases from J, the junction contained 5 bases not matched to a gene. CDR3 length: 16 residues. CDR1 is SGHRS and CDR2 is YFSETQ in the germline V gene. Libraries for TCR beta were made by quantitative 5'-RACE with molecular barcodes. TCRdb used MiXCR to reprocess the 5' RACE reads, holding one entry per CDR3 protein. There are about 390,000 distinct CDR3 sequences in the sample; around 24% occur only once, and about 15% lies in the top ten. This clonotype has a count of ten or more. Its matching antigen is unknown. The source of this sequence is a male donor with ankylosing spondylitis. The rearrangement uses TRBV5-1 and TRBJ2-7; 12 bases align to TRBD1. What was sequenced was blood, either unsorted or a sorted T cell fraction (not recorded which). The CDR3: CASSLEGTGGLYEQYF. CDR3 nucleotide sequence: TGCGCCAGCAGCTTGGAGGGGACAGGGGGCTTGTACGAGCAGTACTTC.